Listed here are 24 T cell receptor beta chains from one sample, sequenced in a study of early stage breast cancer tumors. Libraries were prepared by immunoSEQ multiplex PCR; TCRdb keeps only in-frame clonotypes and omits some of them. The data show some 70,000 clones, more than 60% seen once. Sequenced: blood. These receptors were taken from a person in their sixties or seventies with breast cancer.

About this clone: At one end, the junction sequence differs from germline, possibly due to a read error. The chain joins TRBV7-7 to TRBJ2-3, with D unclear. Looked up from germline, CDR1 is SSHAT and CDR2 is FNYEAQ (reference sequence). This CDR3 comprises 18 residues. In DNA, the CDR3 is TGTGCTAGCAGCTTAGTAGCCCCAAACCCCAATAGGCCAGGTACGCAGTATTTT. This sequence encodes CASSLVAPNPNRPGTQYF.

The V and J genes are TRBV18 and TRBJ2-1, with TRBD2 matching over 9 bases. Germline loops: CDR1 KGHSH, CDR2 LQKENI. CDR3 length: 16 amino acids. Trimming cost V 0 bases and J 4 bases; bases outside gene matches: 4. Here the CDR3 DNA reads TGTGCCAGCTCACCACCGATTAGCGGGGGATACAATGAGCAGTTCTTC. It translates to CASSPPISGGYNEQFF.

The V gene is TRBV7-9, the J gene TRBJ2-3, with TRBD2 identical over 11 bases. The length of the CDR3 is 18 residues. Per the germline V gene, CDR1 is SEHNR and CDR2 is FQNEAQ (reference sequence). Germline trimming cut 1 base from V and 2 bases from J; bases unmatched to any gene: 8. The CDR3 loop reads CASSLVHLAGGTTDTQYF. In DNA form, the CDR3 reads TGTGCCAGCAGCTTAGTCCACCTAGCGGGGGGAACCACAGATACGCAGTATTTT.

This CDR3 is CASRNTVTGVLYEQYF. Here the CDR3 DNA reads TGTGCCAGCAGAAATACTGTAACAGGGGTTTTATACGAGCAGTACTTC. V gene TRBV2 combines with J gene TRBJ2-7, with 7 bases lining up with TRBD1. The CDR3 has 16 residues. The trim removed 6 bases at V and 4 bases at J, leaving 15 bases unmatched. Germline V lookup: CDR1 SNHLY, CDR2 FYNNEI. Full variable domain (rest looked up from reference TRBV2 and TRBJ2-7): EPEVTQTPSHQVTQMGQEVILRCVPISNHLYFYWYRQILGQKVEFLVSFYNNEISEKSEIFDDQFSVERPDGSNFTLKIRSTKLEDSAMYFCASRNTVTGVLYEQYFGPGTRLTVT.

CDR3 sequence: CASSQTLAGSYEQYF. CDR3 DNA: TGTGCCAGCAGCCAGACTCTAGCGGGCTCATACGAGCAGTACTTC. The chain employs TRBV7-2 and TRBJ2-7, with 8 bases lining up with TRBD2. Per germline, CDR1 SGHTA and CDR2 FQGNSA. This CDR3 has 15 residues. V gave up 5 bases and J gave up 4 bases; unmatched junction bases: 10.

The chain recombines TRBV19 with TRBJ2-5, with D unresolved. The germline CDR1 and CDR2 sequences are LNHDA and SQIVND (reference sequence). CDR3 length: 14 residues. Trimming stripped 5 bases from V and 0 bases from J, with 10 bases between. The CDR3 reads CASSREQYQETQYF. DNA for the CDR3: TGTGCCAGTAGTCGTGAACAGTACCAAGAGACCCAGTACTTC.

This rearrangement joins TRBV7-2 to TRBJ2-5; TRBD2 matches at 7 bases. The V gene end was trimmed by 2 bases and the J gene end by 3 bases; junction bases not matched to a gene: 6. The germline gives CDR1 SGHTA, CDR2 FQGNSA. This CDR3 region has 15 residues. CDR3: CASSLFLAGEETQYF. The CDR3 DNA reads TGTGCCAGCAGCTTATTTCTGGCGGGAGAAGAGACCCAGTACTTC.

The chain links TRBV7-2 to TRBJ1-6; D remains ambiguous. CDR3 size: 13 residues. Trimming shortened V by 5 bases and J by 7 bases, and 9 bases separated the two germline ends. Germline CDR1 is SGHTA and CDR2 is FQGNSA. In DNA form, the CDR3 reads TGTGCCAGCAGCCCCCCACAGAATTCACCCCTCCACTTT. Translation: CASSPPQNSPLHF.

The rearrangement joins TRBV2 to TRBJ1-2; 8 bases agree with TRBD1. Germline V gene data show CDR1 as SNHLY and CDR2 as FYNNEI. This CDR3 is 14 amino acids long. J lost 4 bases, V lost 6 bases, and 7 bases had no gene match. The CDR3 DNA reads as TGTGCCAGCAGGGTCCGACAGGGGACCTATGGCTACACCTTC. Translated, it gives CASRVRQGTYGYTF.

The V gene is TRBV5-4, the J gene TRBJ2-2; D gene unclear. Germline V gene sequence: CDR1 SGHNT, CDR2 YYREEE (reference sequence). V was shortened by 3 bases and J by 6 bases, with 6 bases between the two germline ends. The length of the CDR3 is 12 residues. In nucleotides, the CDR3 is TGTGCCAGCAGCTCGTTAGCCGGGGAGCTGTTTTTT. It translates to CASSSLAGELFF.

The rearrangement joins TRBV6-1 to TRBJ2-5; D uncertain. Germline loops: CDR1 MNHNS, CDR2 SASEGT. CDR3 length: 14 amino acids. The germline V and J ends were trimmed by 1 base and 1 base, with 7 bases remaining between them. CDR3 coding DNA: TGTGCCAGCAGTGAAGGACCGACCCAAGAGACCCAGTACTTC. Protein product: CASSEGPTQETQYF.

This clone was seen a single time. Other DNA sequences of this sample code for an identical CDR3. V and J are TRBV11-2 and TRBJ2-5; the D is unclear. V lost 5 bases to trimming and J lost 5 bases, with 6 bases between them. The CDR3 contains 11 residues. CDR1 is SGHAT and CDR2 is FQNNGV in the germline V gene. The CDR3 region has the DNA TGTGCCAGCAGCCTCCAGGAGACCCAGTACTTC. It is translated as CASSLQETQYF.

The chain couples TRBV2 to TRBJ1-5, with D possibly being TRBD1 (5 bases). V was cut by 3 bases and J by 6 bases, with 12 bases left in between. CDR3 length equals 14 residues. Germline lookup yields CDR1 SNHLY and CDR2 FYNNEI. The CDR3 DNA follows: TGTGCCAGCAGTGAGTTACGGGGGGGTCAGCCCCAGCATTTT. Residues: CASSELRGGQPQHF.

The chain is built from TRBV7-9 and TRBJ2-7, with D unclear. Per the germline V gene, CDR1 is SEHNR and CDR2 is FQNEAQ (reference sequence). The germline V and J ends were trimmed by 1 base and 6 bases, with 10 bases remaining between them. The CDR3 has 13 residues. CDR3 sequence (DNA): TGTGCCAGCAGCTTAGTGCAGGCTGGCGAGCAGTACTTC. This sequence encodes CASSLVQAGEQYF.

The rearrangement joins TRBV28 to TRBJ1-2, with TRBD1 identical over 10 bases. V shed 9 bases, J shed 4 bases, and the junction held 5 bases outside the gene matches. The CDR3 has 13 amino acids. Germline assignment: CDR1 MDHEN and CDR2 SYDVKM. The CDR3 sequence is CASKTGGGYGYTF. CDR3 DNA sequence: TGTGCCAGTAAGACAGGGGGCGGCTATGGCTACACCTTC.

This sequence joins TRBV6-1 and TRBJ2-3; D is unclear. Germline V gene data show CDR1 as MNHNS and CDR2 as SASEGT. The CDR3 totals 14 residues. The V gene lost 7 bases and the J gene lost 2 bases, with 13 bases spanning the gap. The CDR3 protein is CASIREQFTDTQYF. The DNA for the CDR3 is TGTGCCAGCATCCGAGAGCAGTTCACAGATACGCAGTATTTT.

In DNA, the CDR3 is TGTGCCAGCAGCTTAGGGTCGCAGGGAGAGGAAAAACTGTTTTTT. This encodes CASSLGSQGEEKLFF. The genes are TRBV7-9 and TRBJ1-4, with a weak D call TRBD1 (5 bases). Germline CDR1 and CDR2: SEHNR and FQNEAQ (reference sequence). This CDR3 has 15 residues. V gave up 1 base and J gave up 8 bases, with 14 bases separating them.

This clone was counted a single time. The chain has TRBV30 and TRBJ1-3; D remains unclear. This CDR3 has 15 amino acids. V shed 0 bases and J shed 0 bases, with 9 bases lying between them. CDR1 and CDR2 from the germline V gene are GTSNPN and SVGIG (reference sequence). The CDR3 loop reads CAWSVGVISGNTIYF. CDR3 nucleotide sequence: TGTGCCTGGAGTGTAGGCGTGATCTCTGGAAACACCATATATTTT.

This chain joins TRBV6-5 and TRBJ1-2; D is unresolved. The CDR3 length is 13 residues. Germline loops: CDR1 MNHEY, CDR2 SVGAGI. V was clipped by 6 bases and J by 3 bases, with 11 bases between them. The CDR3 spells CASSRDGYYGYTF. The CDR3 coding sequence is TGTGCCAGCAGCCGCGACGGATACTATGGCTACACCTTC.

Here the CDR3 reads CASIGTDNNEQFF. Written as DNA, the CDR3 is TGTGCCAGTATAGGCACTGACAACAATGAGCAGTTCTTC. V is TRBV6-5 and J is TRBJ2-1; no clear D. Germline V gene data show CDR1 as MNHEY and CDR2 as SVGAGI. The V end lost 9 bases, the J end lost 5 bases, and 14 bases lay between the germline ends. The CDR3 covers 13 residues.

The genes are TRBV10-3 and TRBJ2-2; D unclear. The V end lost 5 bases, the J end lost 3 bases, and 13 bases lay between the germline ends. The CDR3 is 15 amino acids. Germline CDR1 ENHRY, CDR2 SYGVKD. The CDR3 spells CAISQDSRDTGELFF. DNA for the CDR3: TGTGCCATCAGTCAAGACTCCAGAGACACCGGGGAGCTGTTTTTT.

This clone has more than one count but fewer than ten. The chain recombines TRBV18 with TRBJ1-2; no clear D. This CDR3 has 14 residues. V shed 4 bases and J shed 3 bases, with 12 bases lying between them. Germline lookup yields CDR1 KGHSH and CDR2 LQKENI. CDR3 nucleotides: TGTGCCAGCTCACTAAGCCCCAGAGACTATGGCTACACCTTC. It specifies CASSLSPRDYGYTF.

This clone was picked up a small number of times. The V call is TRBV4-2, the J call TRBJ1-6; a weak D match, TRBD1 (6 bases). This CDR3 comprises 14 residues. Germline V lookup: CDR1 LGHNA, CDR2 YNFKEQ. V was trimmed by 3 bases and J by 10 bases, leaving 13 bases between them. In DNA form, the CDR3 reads TGTGCCAGCAGCCAGGCTGACAGGTCCTCACCCCTCCACTTT. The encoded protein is CASSQADRSSPLHF.

The CDR3 DNA reads as TGTGCCAGCAGTGCAACAGCCCAAGGCACTGAAGCTTTCTTT. As protein: CASSATAQGTEAFF. The gene calls are TRBV2 and TRBJ1-1; D is unresolved. Germline V gene lookup returns CDR1 SNHLY and CDR2 FYNNEI. V lost 4 bases, J lost 4 bases, and 13 bases lay in between. This CDR3 is 14 amino acids long.